This T cell receptor beta chain was found in a study of CD8 T cells in ankylosing spondylitis. The TCR beta libraries were generated through quantitative 5'-RACE incorporating molecular barcodes. TCRdb reprocessed the 5' RACE reads via MiXCR and lists one record per CDR3 protein. Among about 320,000 distinct CDR3 sequences, around 10% were seen once, and the ten largest hold roughly a tenth. Broader study findings: Prior literature has documented some motif variants in synovial fluid and blood from reactive arthritis. Clones tied to disease were said to be significantly enriched in matched ankylosing spondylitis synovial fluid. Characteristic, it appeared, of ankylosing spondylitis blood was a TCR beta motif of about eight highly homologous variants.

Turning to this clonotype: Its target is not known.

This sequence was found in a female donor with ankylosing spondylitis or in good health (not recorded which). The material sequenced was blood, either unsorted or a sorted T cell fraction (not recorded which).

In DNA form, the CDR3 reads TGTGCCAGCAGTGTGACAGGGGGCGAGATGGATGAGCAGTTCTTC. Translated: CASSVTGGEMDEQFF. This rearrangement joins TRBV2 to TRBJ2-1, with TRBD1 matching 10 bases. Per the germline V gene, CDR1 is SNHLY and CDR2 is FYNNEI. This CDR3 contains 15 residues. V was pared by 4 bases and J by 8 bases, with 8 bases of the junction left unmatched.